These 5 T cell receptor beta chains share one sample of origin, sequenced in a study of beta chain features in type 1 diabetes. What was sequenced were expressed TCRB transcripts, since all of the isolated RNA had been reverse transcribed. Sequencing used immunoSEQ multiplex PCR; TCRdb keeps in-frame clones, though not all of them. This sample yields around 300,000 clones, of which 7.5% to 9.5% are seen a single time; 1% belongs to the top ten. The sequencing sample was made of central memory CD4+ T cells from blood. The receptors come from a woman between 18 and 30 years old in good health.

In its sample, this clone was seen many times. V usage is TRBV14 and J usage is TRBJ1-3; no firm D call. From germline, CDR1 is SGHDN and CDR2 FVKESK. V lost 1 base and J 0 bases, leaving 4 bases between the germline ends. The CDR3 covers 14 residues. The CDR3 DNA follows: TGTGCCAGCAGCCAAGTACACTCTGGAAACACCATATATTTT. Protein product: CASSQVHSGNTIYF.

This sequence joins TRBV5-4 and TRBJ2-7; the D is unclear. CDR3 length: 14 amino acids. Trimming took off 7 bases at V and 2 bases at J, with 16 bases between the two ends. From germline, CDR1 is SGHNT and CDR2 YYREEE (reference sequence). The CDR3 is CASLNGVGTYEQYV. The CDR3 bases are TGTGCCAGCCTTAATGGGGTAGGGACCTACGAGCAGTACGTC.

This clone showed up just a few times. The J gene is TRBJ2-3, the V gene TRBV28, with D maybe TRBD2 (5 bases). Between the trimmed V and J ends, which lost 3 bases and 1 base, there was a span of 17 bases. The CDR3 covers 17 residues. Looked up from germline, CDR1 is MDHEN and CDR2 is SYDVKM. The CDR3 nucleotides read TGTGCCAGCAGTTTGGGAGTCGGCCGGAGAGGCACAGATACGCAGTATTTT. As protein: CASSLGVGRRGTDTQYF. Full variable domain (outside the CDR3, taken from reference TRBV28 and TRBJ2-3): DVKVTQSSRYLVKRTGEKVFLECVQDMDHENMFWYRQDPGLGLRLIYFSYDVKMKEKGDIPEGYSVSREKKERFSLILESASTNQTSMYLCASSLGVGRRGTDTQYFGPGTRLTVL.

This clone has only one observation. CDR3 in DNA: TGCAGCGCAGGGACGGACGGTAGTGGCTACACCTTC. Protein: CSAGTDGSGYTF. V gene TRBV29-1 combines with J gene TRBJ1-2; D may be TRBD1 (5 bases). The germline gives CDR1 SQVTM, CDR2 ANQGSEA. The V end lost 7 bases, the J end lost 7 bases, and 16 bases lay between the germline ends. CDR3 size: 12 residues.

V usage is TRBV7-2 and J usage is TRBJ2-5; no reliable D call. The V gene's germline CDR1 is SGHTA and CDR2 FQGNSA. This CDR3 has 11 amino acids. Deletions cut 7 bases from V and 5 bases from J, with 8 bases between. For the CDR3, the DNA is TGTGCCAGCACCCAGAGGGAGACCCAGTACTTC. It codes for CASTQRETQYF.